This T cell receptor beta chain was sequenced for a study of blood T cell repertoires in COVID-19. Original handling: For nucleated cells, counts were estimated from reference gene primer amplification. Libraries were prepared by immunoSEQ multiplex PCR; TCRdb keeps only in-frame clonotypes and omits some of them. For V, J and clone size, that table is used; D and trimming come from the DNA. The sample consists of roughly 60,000 clones, about 87% of them appearing once. CDR1 is SGHRS, CDR2 YFSETQ, per germline. The CDR3 is 12 residues long. The ends were cut back, 4 bases at V and 3 bases at J, with 7 bases in the middle.

The specimen was peripheral blood. This clonotype was obtained from a man between 65 and 80 years old with acute or convalescent COVID-19. J is TRBJ2-5 and V is TRBV5-1; D is ambiguous. In DNA, the CDR3 is TGCGCCAGCAGCCTATTGAAAGAGACCCAGTACTTC. This sequence encodes CASSLLKETQYF.